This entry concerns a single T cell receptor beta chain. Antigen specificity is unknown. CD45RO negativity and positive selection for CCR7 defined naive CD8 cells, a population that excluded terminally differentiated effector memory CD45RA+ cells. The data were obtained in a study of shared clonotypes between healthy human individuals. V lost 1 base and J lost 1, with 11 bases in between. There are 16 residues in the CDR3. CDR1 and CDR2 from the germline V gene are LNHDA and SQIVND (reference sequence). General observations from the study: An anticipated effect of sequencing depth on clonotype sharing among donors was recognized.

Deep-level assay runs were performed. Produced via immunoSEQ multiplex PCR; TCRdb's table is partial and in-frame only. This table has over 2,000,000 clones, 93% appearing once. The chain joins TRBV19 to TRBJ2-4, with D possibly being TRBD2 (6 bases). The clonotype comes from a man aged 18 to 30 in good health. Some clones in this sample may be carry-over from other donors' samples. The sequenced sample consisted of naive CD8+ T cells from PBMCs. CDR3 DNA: TGTGCCAGTAGTATAGCTGAGCGGGTGGCCAAAAACATTCAGTACTTC. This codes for CASSIAERVAKNIQYF.